A single count supports the clone carrying this T cell receptor beta chain. The sample is drawn from a study of control samples from healthy donors and cancer patients. The method was immunoSEQ multiplex PCR; TCRdb's version includes in-frame clones alone and lacks a portion of them. The data show about 130,000 clones, with just under 95% seen just once and roughly 4% held by the top ten. This CDR3 spans 16 amino acids. The germline CDR1 and CDR2 sequences are MGHRA and YSYEKL. The V and J ends lost 0 bases and 5 bases, in that order; junction bases with no gene match: 7. V is TRBV4-1 and J is TRBJ1-5, with 7 nucleotides matching TRBD1. This receptor was identified in a man aged 25 to 40 in good health. Sequencing input: blood. The CDR3 DNA reads TGCGCCAGCAGCCAAGATCGGGGAGGGGGCCATCAGCCCCAGCATTTT. Translation: CASSQDRGGGHQPQHF.